Following are 2 T cell receptor beta chains from one sample sequenced in a study of CD8+ T cells in alopecia areata (dated by TCRdb to the late 2010s). Library preparation employed the immunoSEQ multiplex PCR assay. To provide template for TCR sequencing, every sample had RNA extracted and reverse transcribed into cDNA. The source is immuneACCESS, and TCRdb retained only in-frame sequences with V and J called. Part of the clones is not carried over; for the studies checked, unresolved V genes explain less than half of this, and the remainder is unexplained. This sample gives 95,000 to 120,000 clones in total; around 59% of them show up just once. Jointly, the top ten make up 20% of the sample. The source material was CD8+ T cells sorted from blood. The receptors shown here come from a human donor in good health.

The chain carries TRBV27 and TRBJ1-6; 9 nucleotides line up with TRBD1. The CDR3 has 18 amino acids. V lost 5 bases to trimming and J lost 8 bases; unmatched junction nucleotides: 16. The germline V gene has CDR1 MNHEY and CDR2 SMNVEV (reference sequence). Written as DNA, the CDR3 is TGTGCCAGCAGTCCCCGTAGGGGGGACAGGGTACCCTATTCACCCCTCCACTTT. Protein: CASSPRRGDRVPYSPLHF.

This chain uses TRBV30 with TRBJ1-1, with D possibly TRBD1 on 5 matching bases. The CDR3 consists of 14 residues. CDR1 is GTSNPN, CDR2 SVGIG, per germline (reference sequence). V was clipped by 4 bases and J by 4 bases, with 16 bases between them. The CDR3, as DNA: TGTGCCTGGACTACAGACAGCTTCGCCACTGAAGCTTTCTTT. This sequence encodes CAWTTDSFATEAFF. Variable domain in full (rest from reference TRBV30 and TRBJ1-1): SQTIHQWPATLVQPVGSPLSLECTVEGTSNPNLYWYRQAAGRGLQLLFYSVGIGQISSEVPQNLSASRPQDRQFILSSKKLLLSDSGFYLCAWTTDSFATEAFFGQGTRLTVV.